The 12 T cell receptor beta chains reported below all come from one sample, sequenced in a study of vaccination effects on CD4 cells after COVID-19. In the ViraFEST assay, antigen-specific CD4+ clonotypes were identified by expansion after peptide-pool stimulation. Investigators separated out CD4+ T cells once about 10 days of culture had passed. Participants were given two doses of BNT162b2 or mRNA-1273 vaccine. Sequencing was performed with immunoSEQ multiplex PCR; in TCRdb, only in-frame clones are kept and a portion is missing. The repertoire holds more than 9,500 clones, roughly 71% seen once, with about 8.1% in the top ten. Their specific antigens are unknown. The starting material was CD4+ T cells from PBMCs cultured with SARS-CoV-2 spike peptides, obtained after COVID-19 vaccination. These receptors originate from a human donor who received a COVID-19 vaccine.

This clone has just one count. The chain links TRBV3-1 (or the pseudogene TRBV3-2) to TRBJ2-1; TRBD2 aligns across 12 bases. Per the germline V gene, CDR1 is LGHDT and CDR2 is YNNKEL (reference sequence). This CDR3 has 13 amino acids. Losses at the gene ends were 4 bases for V and 13 bases for J; bases not matched to a gene: 5. CDR3 in amino acids: CASSPKGLAGQFF. The CDR3 DNA reads as TGTGCCAGCAGCCCAAAGGGACTAGCGGGCCAGTTCTTC.

This clone was observed a few times. This rearrangement joins TRBV13 to TRBJ2-7; TRBD2 agrees at 13 bases. The CDR3 covers 18 residues. Germline-derived CDR1 and CDR2 are PRHDT and FYEKMQ (reference sequence). V was pared by 2 bases and J by 3 bases, with 10 bases of the junction left unmatched. The CDR3: CASSLPPGGLAGDYEQYF. CDR3 nucleotide sequence: TGTGCCAGCAGCTTACCCCCAGGAGGACTAGCGGGGGACTACGAGCAGTACTTC.

The chain uses TRBV3-1 (or the pseudogene TRBV3-2) and TRBJ1-5; possibly TRBD1 for D (5 bases). Germline values: CDR1 LGHDT, CDR2 YNNKEL (reference sequence). The CDR3 extends over 15 amino acids. Trimming pared 1 base from V and 3 bases from J, leaving 10 bases between. CDR3 nucleotide sequence: TGTGCCAGCAGCCAAGGGGGGGGGAACAATCAGCCCCAGCATTTT. This translates into CASSQGGGNNQPQHF.

The V gene is TRBV29-1, the J gene TRBJ1-2, with a weak D call TRBD1 (5 bases). The CDR3 is 12 residues long. Trimming cost V 1 base and J 7 bases, with 10 bases left between them. CDR1 and CDR2 (germline): SQVTM, ANQGSEA. This chain's CDR3 is CSVEGSGGGYTF. The CDR3 DNA is TGCAGCGTTGAAGGGTCGGGGGGTGGCTACACCTTC.

The V gene is TRBV4-1, the J gene TRBJ2-1; 14 positions agree with TRBD2. Germline trimming cut 2 bases from V and 1 base from J; bases unmatched to any gene: 1. Per germline, CDR1 MGHRA and CDR2 YSYEKL. The CDR3 consists of 17 residues. CDR3 in amino acids: CASSQRLAGGSYNEQFF. The DNA for the CDR3 is TGCGCCAGCAGCCAAAGACTAGCGGGAGGGTCCTACAATGAGCAGTTCTTC.

J is TRBJ2-7 and V is TRBV5-1, with 10 bases aligning to TRBD1. Trimming at V came to 4 bases and at J to 2 bases, leaving 3 bases not matched to a gene. The CDR3 covers 14 residues. Germline values: CDR1 SGHRS, CDR2 YFSETQ. Here the CDR3 reads CASSPGQGAYEQYF. The CDR3 nucleotides are TGCGCCAGCAGCCCAGGACAGGGGGCCTACGAGCAGTACTTC.

The J gene is TRBJ1-5, the V gene TRBV19; D might be TRBD1 (5 bases). CDR3 size: 14 residues. The germline V and J ends were trimmed by 6 bases and 0 bases, with 9 bases remaining between them. Germline values: CDR1 LNHDA, CDR2 SQIVND (reference sequence). The CDR3 nucleotides read TGTGCCAGTAGAGGGGCGGGTAGCAATCAGCCCCAGCATTTT. Translated: CASRGAGSNQPQHF.

The V and J genes are TRBV5-1 and TRBJ1-2, with unresolved D. CDR3 length: 12 amino acids. V was trimmed by 2 bases and J by 6 bases, leaving 8 bases between them. The germline V gene encodes CDR1 SGHRS and CDR2 YFSETQ. The CDR3 sequence is CASSLAGNGYTF. The CDR3 DNA reads as TGCGCCAGCAGCTTAGCGGGGAATGGCTACACCTTC.

The chain carries TRBV29-1 and TRBJ2-7; the D is unclear. V lost 4 bases to trimming and J lost 0 bases, with 10 bases between them. The CDR3 runs 13 residues. Germline assignment: CDR1 SQVTM and CDR2 ANQGSEA. The CDR3, as DNA: TGCAGCGTTGTCGAGCACCGCTCCTACGAGCAGTACTTC. It specifies CSVVEHRSYEQYF.

The chain links TRBV6-2 or TRBV6-3 to TRBJ2-2; no clear D. CDR1 and CDR2 from the germline V gene are MNHEY and SVGEGT. There are 15 residues in the CDR3. Trimming took off 5 bases at V and 0 bases at J, with 10 bases between the two ends. The CDR3 DNA reads as TGTGCCAGCAGTAAGTCGGCCCCGAACACCGGGGAGCTGTTTTTT. Its protein product is CASSKSAPNTGELFF.

This clone was recorded a few times. The chain links TRBV6-5 to TRBJ1-5; D unresolved. V dropped 0 bases and J dropped 5 bases, with 5 bases sitting between them. Germline V lookup: CDR1 MNHEY, CDR2 SVGAGI. This CDR3 has 13 amino acids. The CDR3 nucleotides are TGTGCCAGCAGTTACTCGCGTTATCAGCCCCAGCATTTT. Protein: CASSYSRYQPQHF.

This clone was counted once. The J gene is TRBJ2-2, the V gene TRBV19; TRBD2 agrees at 9 bases. The CDR3 runs 15 residues. V shed 6 bases and J 7 bases; nucleotides not matched to a gene: 9. The germline V gene has CDR1 LNHDA and CDR2 SQIVND (reference sequence). The CDR3 sequence: CASSISGGLIGELFF. Written as DNA, the CDR3 is TGTGCCAGTAGCATAAGCGGGGGGCTCATCGGGGAGCTGTTTTTT.